These T cell receptor beta chains were read from a single sample in a study of OX40 agonist ivuxolimab in advanced cancers. Only in-frame clones appear in the TCRdb table, and some are missing; sequencing was by immunoSEQ multiplex PCR. Among around 63,000 clones listed, approximately 89% were seen once. Sequences were derived from CD4+ or CD8+ T cells sorted from blood, sampled in a trial of the OX40 agonist ivuxolimab. Every receptor here comes from an adult with an advanced solid tumor such as melanoma, head and neck, liver or kidney cancer. Both conserved end residues are part of each CDR3. The order of the fields is D gene, V gene, clone size, J gene, CDR3 protein, CDR3 DNA. D genes are given only for firm matches. Not all rows give a size; the values are once, few, many and, for expanded clones, a class.

D: -; V: TRBV27; size: -; J: TRBJ2-5; CDR3: CARSEGDKAQETQYF; DNA: TGTGCCAGATCAGAGGGAGACAAAGCACAAGAGACCCAGTACTTC
D: -; V: TRBV20-1; size: -; J: TRBJ2-4; CDR3: CSARGGDIQYF; DNA: TGCAGTGCTAGGGGTGGGGACATTCAGTACTTC
D: TRBD1; V: TRBV5-1; size: -; J: TRBJ2-7; CDR3: CASSLGQGALAYEQYF; DNA: TGCGCCAGCAGCTTGGGACAGGGGGCACTTGCATACGAGCAGTACTTC
D: -; V: TRBV6-5; size: -; J: TRBJ1-3; CDR3: CASSYNGASGNTIYF; DNA: TGTGCCAGCAGTTATAACGGGGCCTCTGGAAACACCATATATTTT
D: -; V: TRBV5-4; size: once; J: TRBJ1-4; CDR3: CASSREVGEEKLFF; DNA: TGTGCCAGCAGCCGGGAGGTGGGGGAAGAAAAACTGTTTTTT
D: -; V: TRBV5-1; size: few; J: TRBJ1-2; CDR3: CASSLADNYGYTF; DNA: TGCGCCAGCAGCTTGGCAGATAACTATGGCTACACCTTC
D: -; V: TRBV2; size: -; J: TRBJ2-5; CDR3: CASFGQETQYF; DNA: TGTGCCAGCTTTGGTCAAGAGACCCAGTACTTC
D: -; V: TRBV28; size: -; J: TRBJ1-1; CDR3: CASSSSGLDTEAFF; DNA: TGTGCCAGCAGTTCCTCGGGACTTGACACTGAAGCTTTCTTT
D: -; V: TRBV19; size: -; J: TRBJ1-5; CDR3: CASSPRTHQVSYSNQPQHF; DNA: TGTGCCAGTAGCCCCCGGACACACCAGGTTTCATATAGCAATCAGCCCCAGCATTTT
D: TRBD2; V: TRBV2; size: -; J: TRBJ2-2; CDR3: CASSVLAGINTGELFF; DNA: TGTGCCAGCAGTGTACTAGCGGGGATCAACACCGGGGAGCTGTTTTTT
D: -; V: TRBV19; size: few; J: TRBJ1-1; CDR3: CASRPTGRFTEAFF; DNA: TGTGCCAGTAGACCTACAGGACGATTCACTGAAGCTTTCTTT
D: -; V: TRBV11-2; size: few; J: TRBJ1-2; CDR3: CASSLDRGFDYGYTF; DNA: TGTGCCAGCAGCTTAGATCGGGGATTCGACTATGGCTACACCTTC
D: TRBD1; V: TRBV2; size: -; J: TRBJ1-4; CDR3: CASSEQGAANEKLFF; DNA: TGTGCCAGCAGTGAACAGGGGGCCGCTAATGAAAAACTGTTTTTT
D: TRBD1; V: TRBV6-6; size: once; J: TRBJ1-2; CDR3: CASSEDRNYGYTF; DNA: TGTGCCAGCAGTGAGGACAGGAACTATGGCTACACCTTC
D: TRBD1; V: TRBV11-2; size: -; J: TRBJ1-6; CDR3: CASSSTGNSPLHF; DNA: TGTGCCAGCAGCTCGACAGGGAACTCACCCCTCCACTTT
D: TRBD2; V: TRBV5-4; size: -; J: TRBJ2-1; CDR3: CASSGGGAVINEQFF; DNA: TGTGCCAGCAGCGGCGGGGGGGCCGTGATTAATGAGCAGTTCTTC
D: -; V: TRBV27; size: once; J: TRBJ2-1; CDR3: CASSFLNEQLF; DNA: TGTGCCAGCAGTTTCCTCAATGAGCAGCTCTTC
D: -; V: TRBV5-6; size: -; J: TRBJ2-3; CDR3: CASSKIRRMSTDTQYF; DNA: TGTGCCAGCAGCAAGATAAGGAGGATGTCGACAGATACGCAGTATTTT
D: -; V: TRBV18; size: -; J: TRBJ1-2; CDR3: CASSPPVGVGYTF; DNA: TGTGCCAGCTCACCACCGGTAGGGGTGGGCTACACCTTC
D: TRBD1; V: TRBV18; size: once; J: TRBJ1-1; CDR3: CASSGDRGTLNTEAFF; DNA: TGTGCCAGCTCAGGGGACAGGGGGACTCTGAACACTGAAGCTTTCTTT
D: -; V: TRBV12-5; size: -; J: TRBJ1-1; CDR3: CASARGENTEAFF; DNA: TGTGCTAGTGCAAGGGGGGAGAACACTGAAGCTTTCTTT
D: -; V: TRBV6-4; size: -; J: TRBJ1-5; CDR3: CASRQTAYSNQPQHF; DNA: TGTGCCAGCAGGCAGACAGCCTATAGCAATCAGCCCCAGCATTTT
D: -; V: TRBV5-4; size: -; J: TRBJ1-2; CDR3: CASSPWTANYGYTF; DNA: TGTGCCAGCAGCCCCTGGACGGCTAACTATGGCTACACCTTC
D: -; V: TRBV23-1; size: -; J: TRBJ2-1; CDR3: CASSQSRGYNEQFF; DNA: TGCGCCAGCAGTCAATCGAGAGGCTACAATGAGCAGTTCTTC
D: -; V: TRBV18; size: -; J: TRBJ1-2; CDR3: CASSPQPGPDYGYTF; DNA: TGTGCCAGCTCACCCCAGCCTGGCCCGGACTATGGCTACACCTTC
D: -; V: TRBV11-3; size: -; J: TRBJ2-1; CDR3: CASSLDSGNEQFF; DNA: TGTGCCAGCAGCTTAGATTCGGGGAATGAGCAGTTCTTC
D: -; V: TRBV2; size: -; J: TRBJ2-5; CDR3: CASSDPEQETQYF; DNA: TGTGCCAGCAGTGACCCGGAACAAGAGACCCAGTACTTC
D: TRBD1; V: TRBV6-1; size: -; J: TRBJ1-2; CDR3: CASSRQGNYGYTF; DNA: TGTGCCAGCAGTCGACAGGGTAACTATGGCTACACCTTC
D: TRBD1; V: TRBV7-2; size: once; J: TRBJ1-4; CDR3: CASSASGGPFGKLFF; DNA: TGTGCCAGCAGCGCCTCAGGGGGCCCCTTCGGAAAACTGTTTTTT
D: TRBD1; V: TRBV19; size: once; J: TRBJ1-3; CDR3: CASSPGTGTIVYSGNTIYF; DNA: TGTGCCAGTAGTCCCGGGACAGGCACTATCGTCTACTCTGGAAACACCATATATTTT
D: -; V: TRBV9; size: -; J: TRBJ2-7; CDR3: CASSRELGEQYF; DNA: TGTGCCAGCAGCCGAGAGCTGGGCGAGCAGTACTTC
D: -; V: TRBV4-2; size: -; J: TRBJ1-1; CDR3: CASSQVLGENTEAFF; DNA: TGTGCCAGCAGCCAAGTGCTCGGGGAAAACACTGAAGCTTTCTTT
D: TRBD1; V: TRBV19; size: -; J: TRBJ1-4; CDR3: CASQNLDRGGEKLFF; DNA: TGTGCCAGCCAGAACTTGGACAGGGGTGGGGAAAAACTGTTTTTT
D: TRBD1; V: TRBV5-5; size: -; J: TRBJ2-5; CDR3: CASTGTGRGTQYF; DNA: TGTGCCAGCACCGGGACAGGGAGGGGGACCCAGTACTTC
D: -; V: TRBV7-9; size: -; J: TRBJ1-1; CDR3: CASSLQRGKNTEAFF; DNA: TGTGCCAGCAGCTTACAGCGGGGGAAGAACACTGAAGCTTTCTTT